This T cell receptor beta chain appears in the sequencing data of a study of cytomegalovirus exposure and HLA in healthy donors. Overall study results and limits: It was 164 TCR beta chains that were listed as cytomegalovirus-associated.

Concerning this clone: The antigen remains undetermined.

Trimming removed 5 bases at V and 3 bases at J, with 12 bases between. The V gene's germline CDR1 is SGHRS and CDR2 YFSETQ. The CDR3 consists of 13 residues. 13 Jbeta primers and 60 Vbeta primers were used for the PCR. Sequenced by immunoSEQ multiplex PCR; TCRdb stores in-frame clones only, minus some. The table has 120,000 to 150,000 clones, more than 70% seen once; the top ten hold roughly 2%. The receptor was derived from a woman in her thirties or forties in good health and CMV-seronegative. The sequenced sample was PBMCs. This chain joins TRBV5-1 and TRBJ2-7, with D possibly being TRBD2 (5 bases). CDR3 in amino acids: CASRASSVYEQYF. In DNA form, the CDR3 reads TGCGCCAGCAGGGCTAGTAGCGTCTACGAGCAGTACTTC.